These T cell receptor beta chains were read from a single sample in a study of response to subunit inactivated influenza vaccine. Each CDR3 protein is one row after TCRdb ran MiXCR on the RT-PCR reads. The sample consists of 500,000 to 600,000 distinct CDR3 sequences, approximately 10% of them appearing once. The sequences come from PBMCs from blood, collected on the day of vaccination. These receptors all stem from a man between 45 and 60 years old who received an inactivated influenza vaccine. The conserved cysteine and the conserved F or W are not part of the CDR3 here.

v_gene	j_gene	CDR3aa
TRBV15	TRBJ2-2	ATSPPRGRYTGELF
TRBV11-2	TRBJ1-2	ASSFYTSSNYGYT
TRBV7-9	TRBJ2-1	ASRAGNNEQF
TRBV20-1	TRBJ2-7	SAREPVVAHEQY
TRBV20-1	TRBJ2-1	SATPGQEINEQF
TRBV12-3/TRBV12-4	TRBJ2-2	ASSFGGGDTGELF
TRBV7-2	TRBJ2-1	ASSRTGDYNEQF
TRBV20-1	TRBJ1-2	SAREGEGKDGYT
TRBV5-1	TRBJ2-1	ASSFGQTSYNEQF
TRBV20-1	TRBJ2-5	SASGSRQETQY
TRBV5-1	TRBJ1-5	ASSLGDSQNQPQH
TRBV6-1	TRBJ2-3	ASNGLAGGPSGTQY
TRBV12-3/TRBV12-4	TRBJ2-7	ASVGSWGPRPEQY
TRBV20-1	TRBJ2-5	SATGQGTQETQY
TRBV20-1	TRBJ1-5	SAGQGGQPQH
TRBV10-2	TRBJ2-3	ASTNRGGGTDTQY
TRBV4-1	TRBJ2-5	ASRETRNQETQY
TRBV10-3	TRBJ1-2	AISAGGARGYGYT
TRBV29-1	TRBJ1-1	SGHDGITEAF
TRBV20-1	TRBJ2-6	SAPQTSGANVLT
TRBV11-1	TRBJ2-4	ASSPSKVAGVPFAKNIQY
TRBV5-1	TRBJ2-1	ASSLMSSANYNEQF
TRBV6-2/TRBV6-3	TRBJ1-1	ASSEQGNTEAF
TRBV7-9	TRBJ2-1	ASSLEGWGPEQF
TRBV7-2	TRBJ1-1	ASSLGQYTEAF
TRBV5-1	TRBJ2-1	ASSIGQHNKQF
TRBV20-1	TRBJ2-3	SARDSRDPGASSTDTQY
TRBV4-1	TRBJ2-7	ASSQVSSGRVYEQY
TRBV7-2	TRBJ2-3	ASSLQGNTQY
TRBV2	TRBJ2-3	ASSRGLAGFEGTDTQY
TRBV7-2	TRBJ2-3	ASSQARSSTDTQY
TRBV2	TRBJ2-3	ASKAAEDTQY
TRBV11-2	TRBJ2-4	ASSLRRAGTKNIQY
TRBV12-3/TRBV12-4	TRBJ2-7	ASSPSTGTLAYEQY